The 8 T cell receptor beta chains listed next were all sequenced from one sample in a study of blood T cell repertoires in COVID-19. Using immunoSEQ multiplex PCR, the repertoire was profiled, and TCRdb retains in-frame clones only, with some absent. Among 200,000 or so clones listed, around 90% were seen once. The specimen was PBMCs or T cells enriched from blood (not recorded which). The receptors here all came from a woman between 18 and 30 years old who had recovered from COVID-19.

V gene TRBV19 combines with J gene TRBJ2-1; 7 bases agree with TRBD2. The length of the CDR3 is 13 residues. Germline V gene sequence: CDR1 LNHDA, CDR2 SQIVND (reference sequence). V trimming: 5 bases; J trimming: 3 bases; junction bases outside the gene matches: 1. The CDR3 is CASSWGGYNEQFF. The CDR3 DNA reads as TGTGCCAGTAGTTGGGGGGGCTACAATGAGCAGTTCTTC.

The chain recombines TRBV28 with TRBJ1-2; 8 bases are a match to TRBD1. V was pared by 1 base and J by 6 bases, with 10 bases of the junction left unmatched. CDR1 and CDR2 from the germline V gene are MDHEN and SYDVKM. The CDR3 loop spans 16 amino acids. The CDR3 DNA reads TGTGCCAGCAGTTTATCGGGACAGGACTCACGGAATGGCTACACCTTC. This encodes CASSLSGQDSRNGYTF.

The CDR3 loop reads CASSEDRNSYEQYF. As DNA, the CDR3 is TGTGCCAGCAGTGAAGACAGGAATTCCTACGAGCAGTACTTC. The V and J genes are TRBV6-1 and TRBJ2-7; D may be TRBD1 (5 bases). CDR1 and CDR2 (germline): MNHNS, SASEGT. The CDR3 loop spans 14 amino acids. V lost 1 base and J lost 1, with 8 bases in between.

V gene TRBV5-5 combines with J gene TRBJ1-3, with 10 nucleotides matching TRBD1. CDR3 length: 15 residues. Germline values: CDR1 SGHKS, CDR2 YYEKEE (reference sequence). V shed 2 bases and J 4 bases; nucleotides not matched to a gene: 3. The CDR3 nucleotides are TGTGCCAGCAGCTTCACGGACAGGGGGGGAAACACCATATATTTT. This translates into CASSFTDRGGNTIYF.

There are a few counts of this clone. The chain employs TRBV5-4 and TRBJ2-1; 13 nucleotides agree with TRBD2. This CDR3 comprises 17 residues. Trimming removed 0 bases from V and 3 bases from J; junction bases left unmatched: 3. Germline lookup yields CDR1 SGHNT and CDR2 YYREEE (reference sequence). This CDR3 is CASSLGGTSGIYNEQFF. The CDR3 region has the DNA TGTGCCAGCAGCTTGGGCGGGACTAGCGGGATCTACAATGAGCAGTTCTTC.

The V gene is TRBV27, the J gene TRBJ2-7; D not certain. Deletions cut 5 bases from V and 4 bases from J, with 15 bases between. Germline V gene sequence: CDR1 MNHEY, CDR2 SMNVEV (reference sequence). The CDR3 is made up of 14 amino acids. This CDR3 reads CASSDTDIPYEQYF. Here the CDR3 DNA reads TGTGCCAGCAGTGATACCGACATTCCTTACGAGCAGTACTTC.

The chain has TRBV5-6 and TRBJ1-3; D not resolved. CDR3 size: 11 residues. V shed 2 bases and J shed 11 bases, with 8 bases lying between them. CDR1 and CDR2 from the germline V gene are SGHDT and YYEEEE. CDR3 in DNA: TGTGCCAGCAGCTTTAATGAGGCCATATATTTT. It yields the protein CASSFNEAIYF. The variable domain in full, with the rest retrieved from reference TRBV5-6 and TRBJ1-3, is DAGVTQSPTHLIKTRGQQVTLRCSPKSGHDTVSWYQQALGQGPQFIFQYYEEEERQRGNFPDRFSGHQFPNYSSELNVNALLLGDSALYLCASSFNEAIYFGEGSWLTVV.

V and J are TRBV2 and TRBJ2-3; TRBD2 aligns across 10 bases. This CDR3 comprises 16 residues. The V gene end was trimmed by 1 base and the J gene end by 4 bases; junction bases not matched to a gene: 5. CDR1 and CDR2 (germline): SNHLY, FYNNEI. The CDR3: CASSEGDSGGPDTQYF. DNA for the CDR3: TGTGCCAGCAGTGAAGGGGATAGCGGGGGGCCAGATACGCAGTATTTT.